These 28 T cell receptor beta chains came from one sample sequenced in a study of response to subunit inactivated influenza vaccine. TCRdb re-analysed the RT-PCR reads in MiXCR, keeping a single row per CDR3 protein. Of hundreds of thousands of distinct CDR3 sequences listed, 20% to 25% are singletons. Material: PBMCs from blood, obtained less than 22 months after vaccination. The receptor source for this set is a man between 50 and 70 years old who received an inactivated influenza vaccine.

The chain combines TRBV7-2 with TRBJ1-1, with a possible D match to TRBD1 (6 bases). Looked up from germline, CDR1 is SGHTA and CDR2 is FQGNSA. The CDR3 length is 17 residues. V was pared by 0 bases and J by 1 base, with 15 bases between. CDR3 sequence: CASSLAYWTETNTEAFF. CDR3 DNA sequence: TGTGCCAGCAGCTTAGCGTATTGGACAGAGACGAACACTGAAGCTTTCTTT.

The J gene is TRBJ1-3, the V gene TRBV20-1, with 7 bases that match TRBD1. The V and J ends lost 2 bases and 4 bases, in that order; junction bases with no gene match: 8. Germline CDR1 reads DFQATT; CDR2 reads SNEGSKA (reference sequence). This CDR3 has 15 residues. Written as DNA, the CDR3 is TGCAGTGCTAGATCCGACAGGGTTAAGGGAAACACCATATATTTT. Encoded protein: CSARSDRVKGNTIYF.

The chain joins TRBV5-6 to TRBJ2-3; 8 nucleotides line up with TRBD1. Germline V gene data show CDR1 as SGHDT and CDR2 as YYEEEE. V dropped 2 bases and J dropped 8; count of bases not matched to a gene: 10. The CDR3 loop spans 15 amino acids. CDR3 sequence (DNA): TGTGCCAGCAGCTTTGGGACAGGAAATATTCGTACGCAGTATTTT. It translates to CASSFGTGNIRTQYF. Drawing the rest from reference TRBV5-6 and TRBJ2-3, the complete variable domain is DAGVTQSPTHLIKTRGQQVTLRCSPKSGHDTVSWYQQALGQGPQFIFQYYEEEERQRGNFPDRFSGHQFPNYSSELNVNALLLGDSALYLCASSFGTGNIRTQYFGPGTRLTVL.

A few counts support this clonotype. The gene calls are TRBV6-2 or TRBV6-3 and TRBJ2-4; 14 bases align to TRBD2. CDR1 is MNHEY and CDR2 is SVGEGT in the germline V gene. Germline trimming cut 2 bases from V and 8 bases from J; bases unmatched to any gene: 5. CDR3 size: 16 residues. The CDR3 DNA is TGTGCCAGCAGTTACACGGGACTAGCGGGAGAGGACATTCAGTACTTC. Translating it yields CASSYTGLAGEDIQYF.

The chain links TRBV20-1 to TRBJ2-2, with D perhaps matching TRBD1 (6 bases). This CDR3 comprises 16 residues. The germline V gene encodes CDR1 DFQATT and CDR2 SNEGSKA (reference sequence). Trimming stripped 3 bases from V and 1 base from J, with 15 bases between. DNA of the CDR3: TGCAGTGCTAGGGATCCAATACAGGGGAACACCGGGGAGCTGTTTTTT. It codes for CSARDPIQGNTGELFF.

The rearrangement uses TRBV28 and TRBJ2-7; D tentatively fits TRBD1 or TRBD2 (5 bases each). Deletions cut 3 bases from V and 0 bases from J, with 12 bases between. Germline V gene lookup returns CDR1 MDHEN and CDR2 SYDVKM. This CDR3 has 15 amino acids. CDR3 protein: CASSLRGPSSYEQYF. As DNA, the CDR3 is TGTGCCAGCAGTTTGAGGGGCCCGAGCTCCTACGAGCAGTACTTC.

The rearrangement links TRBV11-2 to TRBJ1-1; 7 nucleotides match TRBD1. The CDR3 spans 14 residues. Germline CDR1 reads SGHAT; CDR2 reads FQNNGV. The trim removed 8 bases at V and 4 bases at J, leaving 10 bases unmatched. CDR3 in DNA: TGTGCCAGCTGGACAGGTGTGGGGAGCACTGAAGCTTTCTTT. It codes for CASWTGVGSTEAFF.

This clonotype turned up a few times. The genes are TRBV9 and TRBJ2-1; D perhaps matches TRBD1 (6 bases). Trimming stripped 2 bases from V and 5 bases from J, with 29 bases between. The CDR3 has 20 residues. Germline values: CDR1 SGDLS, CDR2 YYNGEE. The CDR3 region has the DNA TGTGCCAGCAGCGTTCATATCCGGGCCCGAACAGGGTCAACTAACAATGAGCAGTTCTTC. Translated, it gives CASSVHIRARTGSTNNEQFF.

The chain has TRBV6-5 and TRBJ2-1; D perhaps matches TRBD1 (6 bases). Germline V gene sequence: CDR1 MNHEY, CDR2 SVGAGI. With 10 bases removed from V and 3 bases from J, the gap between germline ends came to 19 bases. This CDR3 is built from 15 residues. The CDR3 sequence is CATKTGQGNYNEQFF. DNA for the CDR3: TGTGCCACCAAAACTGGGCAGGGGAACTACAATGAGCAGTTCTTC.

This clonotype has ten or more counts. This rearrangement joins TRBV5-1 to TRBJ1-5; TRBD1 aligns across 7 bases. There are 13 residues in the CDR3. Germline V gene lookup returns CDR1 SGHRS and CDR2 YFSETQ. The V segment lost 0 bases and the J segment 6 bases; nucleotides outside the gene matches: 0. CDR3 amino acids: CASSLEGAQPQHF. The DNA for the CDR3 is TGCGCCAGCAGCTTGGAGGGGGCTCAGCCCCAGCATTTT.

The chain joins TRBV19 to TRBJ2-3, with a weak D call TRBD1 (5 bases). V lost 3 bases, J lost 3 bases, and 10 bases lay in between. Germline CDR1 LNHDA, CDR2 SQIVND (reference sequence). The CDR3 consists of 14 residues. CDR3 region: CASSMGQGTDTQYF. The CDR3 bases are TGTGCCAGTAGTATGGGGCAGGGAACAGATACGCAGTATTTT. The variable domain in full, completed from reference TRBV19 and TRBJ2-3, reads DGGITQSPKYLFRKEGQNVTLSCEQNLNHDAMYWYRQDPGQGLRLIYYSQIVNDFQKGDIAEGYSVSREKKESFPLTVTSAQKNPTAFYLCASSMGQGTDTQYFGPGTRLTVL.

This clonotype was seen only a few times. The DNA of the CDR3 is TGCGCCAGCAGCTTGGTAACTAGCGGGGCAGGAGATACGCAGTATTTT. Encoded protein: CASSLVTSGAGDTQYF. The chain joins TRBV5-1 to TRBJ2-3, with 10 bases identical to TRBD2. Looked up from germline, CDR1 is SGHRS and CDR2 is YFSETQ. The V segment lost 0 bases and the J segment 5 bases; nucleotides outside the gene matches: 6. This CDR3 is built from 16 residues.

This clonotype was found many times. The gene calls are TRBV2 and TRBJ1-1, with D hard to call. V was cut by 3 bases and J by 0 bases, with 8 bases left in between. The CDR3 has 14 residues. CDR1 and CDR2 (germline): SNHLY, FYNNEI. CDR3 sequence: CASSDRLVNTEAFF. CDR3 nucleotide sequence: TGTGCCAGCAGTGACAGGTTGGTGAACACTGAAGCTTTCTTT.

This clonotype was observed a handful of times. This rearrangement joins TRBV5-4 to TRBJ2-5, with 10 bases matching TRBD2. The CDR3 totals 15 residues. CDR1 SGHNT and CDR2 YYREEE come from the germline V gene (reference sequence). Losses at the gene ends were 6 bases for V and 2 bases for J; bases not matched to a gene: 7. The CDR3 here is CASTNLAGEQETQYF. The DNA of the CDR3 is TGTGCCAGCACCAATCTAGCGGGGGAACAAGAGACCCAGTACTTC.

This clonotype showed up just a few times. The chain has TRBV29-1 and TRBJ1-3; D is unclear. The germline CDR1 and CDR2 sequences are SQVTM and ANQGSEA. V lost 7 bases and J 4 bases, leaving 11 bases between the germline ends. The CDR3 spans 12 residues. In nucleotides, the CDR3 is TGCAGCGCCGACGGGCCCGGAAACACCATATATTTT. Protein product: CSADGPGNTIYF.

In this sample, this clonotype turned up a few times. CDR3 nucleotide sequence: TGCGCCAGCAGCCAAGAAGCCGGCGACACCATATATTTT. Protein sequence: CASSQEAGDTIYF. The chain combines TRBV4-3 with TRBJ1-3; D is undetermined. CDR1 is LGHNA and CDR2 is YSLEER in the germline V gene. V was shortened by 0 bases and J by 8 bases, with 8 bases between the two germline ends. The CDR3 has 13 residues.

A few counts support this clonotype. J is TRBJ2-7 and V is TRBV4-2, with 8 nucleotides matching TRBD2. The germline CDR1 and CDR2 sequences are LGHNA and YNFKEQ. V shed 0 bases and J 7 bases; nucleotides not matched to a gene: 5. The CDR3 loop spans 14 amino acids. CDR3 DNA: TGTGCCAGCAGCCAAGACACAGCGGGAGATGAGCAGTACTTC. Translated, it gives CASSQDTAGDEQYF.

There are many counts of this clonotype. The rearrangement uses TRBV7-3 and TRBJ2-3, with a tentative D call TRBD2 (6 bases). V was trimmed by 2 bases and J by 1 base, leaving 7 bases between them. The CDR3 spans 14 residues. Germline CDR1 SGHTA, CDR2 FQGTGA. The CDR3 protein is CASSLAGRTDTQYF. CDR3 bases: TGTGCCAGCAGCTTAGCGGGACGCACAGATACGCAGTATTTT.

The rearrangement joins TRBV12-3 or TRBV12-4 to TRBJ2-2; perhaps D is TRBD1 or TRBD2 (6 bases each). This CDR3 is built from 15 residues. The ends were cut back, 7 bases at V and 4 bases at J, with 16 bases in the middle. The CDR3 DNA is TGTGCCAGCAACGTACGGGGGCGGGGCACCGGGGAGCTGTTTTTT. Translated, it gives CASNVRGRGTGELFF.

This sequence joins TRBV20-1 and TRBJ1-4; D is perhaps TRBD1 (5 bases). Germline V gene lookup returns CDR1 DFQATT and CDR2 SNEGSKA (reference sequence). The CDR3 spans 14 residues. Between the trimmed V and J ends, which lost 1 base and 5 bases, there was a span of 11 bases. CDR3 amino acids: CSARGQGVNEKLFF. The CDR3 DNA follows: TGCAGTGCTAGAGGCCAGGGCGTGAATGAAAAACTGTTTTTT.

The chain is built from TRBV25-1 and TRBJ2-3, with D perhaps matching TRBD1 or TRBD2 (5 bases each). Between the trimmed V and J ends, which lost 3 bases and 3 bases, there was a span of 16 bases. This CDR3 comprises 16 residues. CDR1 and CDR2 from the germline V gene are MGHDK and SYGVNS. The CDR3 DNA is TGTGCCAGCAGTGATCCTGGGACGGCCCGGACAGATACGCAGTATTTT. Translated: CASSDPGTARTDTQYF.

This clonotype was seen only a few times. This rearrangement joins TRBV20-1 to TRBJ1-2; 8 nucleotides match TRBD1. CDR3 length: 13 residues. Germline-derived CDR1 and CDR2 are DFQATT and SNEGSKA (reference sequence). J was trimmed by 3 bases and V by 4 bases; bases with no gene match: 4. CDR3 bases: TGCAGTGCTAACTACAGGGGGGACTATGGCTACACCTTC. Translation: CSANYRGDYGYTF.

The chain links TRBV4-3 to TRBJ2-1, with TRBD2 matching 13 bases. V lost 1 base, J lost 4 bases, and 4 bases stayed unmatched. Per germline, CDR1 LGHNA and CDR2 YSLEER. This CDR3 is built from 17 residues. The CDR3 coding sequence is TGCGCCAGCAGCCAAGGGACTAGCGGGAGCCTATACAATGAGCAGTTCTTC. Amino acid sequence: CASSQGTSGSLYNEQFF.

This clonotype appeared a few times. In DNA, the CDR3 is TGTGCCAGTAGTCCCGGACAGGGGCGCAATCAGCCCCAGCATTTT. Amino acid sequence: CASSPGQGRNQPQHF. This chain uses TRBV19 with TRBJ1-5, with 9 bases aligning to TRBD1. The CDR3 covers 15 residues. Trimming took 5 bases from V and 2 from J; bases not matched to a gene: 4. Germline loops: CDR1 LNHDA, CDR2 SQIVND (reference sequence). The complete variable domain, with remaining parts taken from reference TRBV19 and TRBJ1-5, reads DGGITQSPKYLFRKEGQNVTLSCEQNLNHDAMYWYRQDPGQGLRLIYYSQIVNDFQKGDIAEGYSVSREKKESFPLTVTSAQKNPTAFYLCASSPGQGRNQPQHFGDGTRLSIL.

This clonotype was counted many times. V is TRBV30 and J is TRBJ1-1; D call uncertain. V was trimmed by 2 bases and J by 3 bases, leaving 7 bases between them. The CDR3 loop spans 12 amino acids. CDR1 and CDR2 from the germline V gene are GTSNPN and SVGIG (reference sequence). CDR3 loop: CAWSFGYTEAFF. CDR3 bases: TGTGCCTGGAGTTTTGGATACACTGAAGCTTTCTTT.

This clonotype was seen ten or more times. V and J are TRBV27 and TRBJ1-2, with D perhaps TRBD1 (6 bases). The CDR3 consists of 14 residues. The germline gives CDR1 MNHEY, CDR2 SMNVEV (reference sequence). V lost 5 bases, J lost 2 bases, and 12 bases lay in between. Here the CDR3 DNA reads TGTGCCAGCAGTCCCCTCACAGGGAACTATGGCTACACCTTC. Protein product: CASSPLTGNYGYTF.

A few counts support this clonotype. This sequence joins TRBV19 and TRBJ1-1; the D is unclear. V was cut by 6 bases and J by 1 base, with 9 bases left in between. Germline lookup yields CDR1 LNHDA and CDR2 SQIVND (reference sequence). This CDR3 is 13 amino acids long. This CDR3 reads CASRRVPNTEAFF. The CDR3, as DNA: TGTGCCAGTAGGAGGGTTCCGAACACTGAAGCTTTCTTT.

V usage is TRBV2 and J usage is TRBJ1-3; no firm D call. The CDR3 contains 16 residues. V shed 8 bases and J shed 2 bases, with 19 bases lying between them. Germline-derived CDR1 and CDR2 are SNHLY and FYNNEI. CDR3 nucleotides: TGTGCCAGCGGCGACTTAAAAGGCTTTACTGGAAACACCATATATTTT. It codes for CASGDLKGFTGNTIYF.